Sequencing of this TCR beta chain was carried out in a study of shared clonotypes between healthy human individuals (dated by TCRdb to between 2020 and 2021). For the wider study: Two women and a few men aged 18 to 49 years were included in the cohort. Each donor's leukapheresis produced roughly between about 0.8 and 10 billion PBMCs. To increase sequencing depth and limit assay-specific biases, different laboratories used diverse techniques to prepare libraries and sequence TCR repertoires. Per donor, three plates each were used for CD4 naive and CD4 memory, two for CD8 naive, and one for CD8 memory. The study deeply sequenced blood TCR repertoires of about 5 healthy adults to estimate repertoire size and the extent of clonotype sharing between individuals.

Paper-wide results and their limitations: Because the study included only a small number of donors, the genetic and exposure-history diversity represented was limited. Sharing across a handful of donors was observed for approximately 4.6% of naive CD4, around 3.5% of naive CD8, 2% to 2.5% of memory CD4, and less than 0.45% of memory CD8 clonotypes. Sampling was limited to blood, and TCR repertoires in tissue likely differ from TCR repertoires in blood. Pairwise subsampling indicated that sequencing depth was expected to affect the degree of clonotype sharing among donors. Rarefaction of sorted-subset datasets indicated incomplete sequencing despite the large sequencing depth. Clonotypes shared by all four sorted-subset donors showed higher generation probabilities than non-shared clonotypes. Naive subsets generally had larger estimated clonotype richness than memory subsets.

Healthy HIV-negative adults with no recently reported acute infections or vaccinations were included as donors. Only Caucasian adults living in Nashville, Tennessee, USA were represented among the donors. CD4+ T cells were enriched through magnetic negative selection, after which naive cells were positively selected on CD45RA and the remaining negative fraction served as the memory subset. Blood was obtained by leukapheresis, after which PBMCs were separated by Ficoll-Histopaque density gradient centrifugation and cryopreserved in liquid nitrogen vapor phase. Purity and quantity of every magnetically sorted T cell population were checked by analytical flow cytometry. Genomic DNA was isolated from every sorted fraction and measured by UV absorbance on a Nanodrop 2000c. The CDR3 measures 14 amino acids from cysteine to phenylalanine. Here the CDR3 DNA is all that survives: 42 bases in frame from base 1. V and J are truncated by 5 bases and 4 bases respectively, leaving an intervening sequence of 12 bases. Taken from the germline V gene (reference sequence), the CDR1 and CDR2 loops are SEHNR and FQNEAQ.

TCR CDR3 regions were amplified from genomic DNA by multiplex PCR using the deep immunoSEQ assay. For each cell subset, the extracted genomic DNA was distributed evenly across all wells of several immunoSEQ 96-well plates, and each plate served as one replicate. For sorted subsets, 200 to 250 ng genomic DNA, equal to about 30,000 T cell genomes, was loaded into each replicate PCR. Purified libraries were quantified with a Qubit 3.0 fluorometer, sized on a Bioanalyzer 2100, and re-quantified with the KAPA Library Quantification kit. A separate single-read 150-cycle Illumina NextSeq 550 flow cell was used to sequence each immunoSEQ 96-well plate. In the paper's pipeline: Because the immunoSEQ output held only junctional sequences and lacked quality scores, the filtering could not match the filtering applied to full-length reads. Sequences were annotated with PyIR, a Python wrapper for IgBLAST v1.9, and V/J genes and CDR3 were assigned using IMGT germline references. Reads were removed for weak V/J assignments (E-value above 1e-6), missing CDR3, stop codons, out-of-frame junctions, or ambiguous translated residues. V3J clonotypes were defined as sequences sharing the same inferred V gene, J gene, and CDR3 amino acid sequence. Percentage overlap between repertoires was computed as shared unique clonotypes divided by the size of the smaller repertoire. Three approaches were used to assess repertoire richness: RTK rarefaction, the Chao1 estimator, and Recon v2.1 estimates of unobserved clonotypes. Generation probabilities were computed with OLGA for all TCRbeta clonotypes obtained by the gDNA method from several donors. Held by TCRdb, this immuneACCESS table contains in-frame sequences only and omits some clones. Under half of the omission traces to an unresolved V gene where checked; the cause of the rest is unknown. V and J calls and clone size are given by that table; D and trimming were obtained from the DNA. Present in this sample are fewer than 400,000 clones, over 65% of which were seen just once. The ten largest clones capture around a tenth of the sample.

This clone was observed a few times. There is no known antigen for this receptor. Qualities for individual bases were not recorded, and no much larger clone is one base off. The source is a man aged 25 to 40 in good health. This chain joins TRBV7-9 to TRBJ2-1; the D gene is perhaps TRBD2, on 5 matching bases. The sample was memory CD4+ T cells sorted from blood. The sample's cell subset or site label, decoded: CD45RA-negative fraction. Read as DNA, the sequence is TGTGCCAGCAGCCCACGGACTCCTTACAATGAGCAGTTCTTC. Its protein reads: CASSPRTPYNEQFF.